These 7 T cell receptor beta chains were sequenced from one sample in a study of T cells in Graves' hyperthyroidism and ophthalmopathy. What was amplified from RNA transcripts were TCR beta CDR3 regions. The primer set for the first-round RT-PCR of the TCR CDR3 was HTBI. MiXCR was run by TCRdb on the multiplex PCR reads, yielding one entry per CDR3 protein. The table records around 340,000 distinct CDR3 sequences, 21% of them present only once. The specimen was blood. These receptors were obtained from a woman in her fifties or sixties with Graves' hyperthyroidism.

This clonotype was observed a few times. This sequence joins TRBV7-2 and TRBJ2-1; 8 nucleotides agree with TRBD2. CDR3 length equals 16 residues. CDR1 and CDR2 (germline): SGHTA, FQGNSA. The junction had 9 bases not matched to a gene; V was cut back by 1 base and J by 7 bases. The CDR3 sequence is CASSLVSGGPQNEQFF. CDR3 coding DNA: TGTGCCAGCAGCTTAGTTTCGGGAGGGCCCCAGAATGAGCAGTTCTTC.

The chain carries TRBV28 and TRBJ1-4, with D possibly matching TRBD1 (5 bases). The CDR3 runs 15 residues. Per the germline V gene, CDR1 is MDHEN and CDR2 is SYDVKM. Trimming left V 5 bases short and J 4 bases short, with 14 bases between. CDR3 amino acids: CASSPGDRDNEKLFF. CDR3 DNA: TGTGCCAGCAGTCCCGGGGACCGAGATAATGAAAAACTGTTTTTT.

In its sample, this clonotype was seen many times. The chain is built from TRBV11-3 and TRBJ1-5; D is perhaps TRBD1 (6 bases). The length of the CDR3 is 13 residues. Trimming left V 9 bases short and J 5 bases short, with 14 bases between. Germline assignment: CDR1 SGHNT and CDR2 YENEEA. The CDR3 protein is CARFMGQDQPQHF. Written as DNA, the CDR3 is TGTGCCAGGTTCATGGGACAAGATCAGCCCCAGCATTTT.

This clonotype appeared many times. The rearrangement joins TRBV20-1 to TRBJ2-5; 7 nucleotides match TRBD1. The V and J ends lost 6 bases and 3 bases, in that order; junction bases with no gene match: 7. The CDR3 length is 13 residues. Germline V gene lookup returns CDR1 DFQATT and CDR2 SNEGSKA (reference sequence). The CDR3 loop reads CSAPITGEETQYF. The DNA for the CDR3 is TGCAGTGCGCCTATCACAGGGGAAGAGACCCAGTACTTC.

This clonotype has just a few counts. This chain joins TRBV24-1 and TRBJ2-1, with no clear D. The germline V and J ends were trimmed by 5 bases and 0 bases, with 7 bases remaining between them. Germline CDR1 KGHDR, CDR2 SFDVKD. The CDR3 loop spans 14 amino acids. CDR3 in DNA: TGTGCCACCAGTGTTAAGAGCTCCTACAATGAGCAGTTCTTC. Its protein is CATSVKSSYNEQFF.

This clonotype was detected ten times or more. J is TRBJ2-5 and V is TRBV11-2, with D possibly being TRBD1 (5 bases). The ends were cut back, 5 bases at V and 1 base at J, with 8 bases in the middle. Per the germline V gene, CDR1 is SGHAT and CDR2 is FQNNGV. The CDR3 covers 13 residues. CDR3 DNA: TGTGCCAGCAGCGTGGGGCCCCAAGAGACCCAGTACTTC. Amino acid sequence: CASSVGPQETQYF. The entire variable domain, with the rest obtained from reference TRBV11-2 and TRBJ2-5, is as follows: EAGVAQSPRYKIIEKRQSVAFWCNPISGHATLYWYQQILGQGPKLLIQFQNNGVVDDSQLPKDRFSAERLKGVDSTLKIQPAKLEDSAVYLCASSVGPQETQYFGPGTRLLVL.

J is TRBJ2-6 and V is TRBV5-1, with 11 positions matching TRBD2. Germline V CDR1 and CDR2: SGHRS, YFSETQ. The J segment lost 2 bases and the V segment lost 1 base, leaving 2 bases of the junction unmatched. The CDR3 covers 17 residues. This CDR3 is CASSLSLAGAGANVLTF. The CDR3 DNA sequence: TGCGCCAGCAGCTTGTCACTAGCGGGGGCTGGGGCCAACGTCCTGACTTTC.